The 17 T cell receptor beta chains below come from one sample, sequenced in a study of shared clonotypes between healthy human individuals. Repertoires were generated with immunoSEQ multiplex PCR, while TCRdb's copy carries only in-frame clones and drops some. The sample contains about 700,000 clones, around 67% of which appear only once. Sequenced: memory CD4+ T cells sorted from blood. Subset given: CD45RA-negative fraction. The receptor source for this set is a woman aged 30 to 39 in good health.

This clone has just a few counts. The chain combines TRBV14 with TRBJ2-1; D possibly corresponds to TRBD1 (5 bases). V was trimmed by 4 bases and J by 7 bases, leaving 8 bases between them. CDR3 size: 12 residues. Germline V gene data show CDR1 as SGHDN and CDR2 as FVKESK. The CDR3 region has the DNA TGTGCCAGCAGCCTCCAGGGAAATGAGCAGTTCTTC. Its protein is CASSLQGNEQFF.

The DNA for the CDR3 is TGTGCCAGCAGTTCCCTGGGGACAGGGGACTATGGCTACACCTTC. Protein sequence: CASSSLGTGDYGYTF. The gene calls are TRBV28 and TRBJ1-2; the match to TRBD1 covers 10 bases. Germline V gives CDR1 MDHEN, CDR2 SYDVKM. V lost 4 bases and J lost 3; bases outside the gene matches: 5. The length of the CDR3 is 15 residues.

Note on this clone: Other DNA sequences in this specimen translate into the identical CDR3. The V gene is TRBV28, the J gene TRBJ2-7; TRBD2 agrees at 8 bases. Germline-derived CDR1 and CDR2 are MDHEN and SYDVKM. The CDR3 runs 12 residues. V shed 8 bases, J shed 0 bases, and the junction held 0 bases outside the gene matches. The CDR3 loop is CASGTSSYEQYF. CDR3 sequence (DNA): TGTGCCAGCGGGACTAGCTCCTACGAGCAGTACTTC.

This clone was observed a few times. The gene calls are TRBV2 and TRBJ2-7, with D perhaps matching TRBD2 (5 bases). CDR1 and CDR2 (germline): SNHLY, FYNNEI. This CDR3 is built from 14 residues. V gave up 2 bases and J gave up 6 bases, with 14 bases separating them. The CDR3 reads CASSERWEYREQYF. CDR3 in DNA: TGTGCCAGCAGTGAACGGTGGGAGTACCGCGAGCAGTACTTC.

The V call is TRBV19, the J call TRBJ2-6; D is uncertain. V lost 5 bases and J lost 0, with 8 bases in between. Germline assignment: CDR1 LNHDA and CDR2 SQIVND (reference sequence). The length of the CDR3 is 15 residues. The CDR3 DNA reads TGTGCCAGTAGTGGGAAGGGCTCTGGGGCCAACGTCCTGACTTTC. Translation: CASSGKGSGANVLTF.

The chain carries TRBV6-5 and TRBJ2-1; TRBD2 aligns across 8 bases. The germline gives CDR1 MNHEY, CDR2 SVGAGI. The length of the CDR3 is 15 residues. V gave up 7 bases and J gave up 0 bases; unmatched junction bases: 5. The CDR3 nucleotides read TGTGCCAGCATTGGCCTAGCGGGCTCCTACAATGAGCAGTTCTTC. This translates into CASIGLAGSYNEQFF.

The gene calls are TRBV6-6 and TRBJ2-2; D remains unclear. The germline V gene encodes CDR1 MNHNY and CDR2 SVGAGI (reference sequence). Trimming cost V 7 bases and J 4 bases, with 10 bases left between them. The CDR3 runs 13 residues. The CDR3 is CASTPTLTGELFF. The CDR3 coding sequence is TGTGCCAGCACTCCGACCCTCACCGGGGAGCTGTTTTTT.

The chain joins TRBV5-1 to TRBJ1-3, with TRBD1 identical over 9 bases. The germline CDR1 and CDR2 sequences are SGHRS and YFSETQ. This CDR3 region has 16 residues. Losses at the gene ends were 4 bases for V and 2 bases for J; bases not matched to a gene: 7. The CDR3 is CASSVLGTGTGNTIYF. In nucleotides, the CDR3 is TGCGCCAGCAGCGTCCTCGGGACAGGGACTGGAAACACCATATATTTT.

This clone turned up a few times. The V and J genes are TRBV19 and TRBJ1-5, with a weak D call TRBD1 (6 bases). V gave up 7 bases and J gave up 2 bases, with 12 bases separating them. CDR3 length: 14 residues. Germline V gene sequence: CDR1 LNHDA, CDR2 SQIVND (reference sequence). The CDR3 DNA is TGTGCCAGTACCCTAAGGGGGGGCAATCAGCCCCAGCATTTT. This translates into CASTLRGGNQPQHF.

Points on this clone: At the DNA level, this CDR3 is encoded by other sequences in the same sample as well. The chain combines TRBV19 with TRBJ1-3; no definite D call. The germline gives CDR1 LNHDA, CDR2 SQIVND (reference sequence). V was clipped by 3 bases and J by 1 base, with 7 bases between them. This CDR3 region has 14 residues. This chain's CDR3 is CASSIRGSGNTIYF. CDR3 nucleotides: TGTGCCAGTAGTATCCGAGGTTCTGGAAACACCATATATTTT.

With respect to this clone: Sequence at one end of the junction differs from germline and may be a read error. This chain uses TRBV2 with TRBJ2-7; D could derive from TRBD1 or TRBD2 (5 bases each). Germline CDR1 is SNHLY and CDR2 is FYNNEI. The CDR3 sequence is 11 residues long. CDR3 protein: CASSGSGSHVF. The CDR3 DNA reads TGTGCCAGCAGTGGGTCAGGGAGTCATGTCTTC.

Remarks on this clone: It may be a read error: a sequence one base away is much more abundant. Different DNA sequences within this sample yield the same CDR3. J is TRBJ2-3 and V is TRBV19, with 10 bases fitting TRBD1. This CDR3 is 15 amino acids long. In germline, CDR1 is LNHDA, CDR2 SQIVND (reference sequence). The V and J ends lost 3 bases and 3 bases, in that order; junction bases with no gene match: 3. CDR3 loop: CASSIGTGATDTQYF. CDR3 coding DNA: TGTGCCAGTAGTATCGGGACAGGGGCAACAGATACGCAGTATTTT.

V usage is TRBV6-5 and J usage is TRBJ2-1; D unresolved. The CDR3 has 13 amino acids. Germline V gene sequence: CDR1 MNHEY, CDR2 SVGAGI. V dropped 6 bases and J dropped 0 bases, with 6 bases sitting between them. The chain's CDR3 is CASRRISYNEQFF. The CDR3 DNA sequence: TGTGCCAGCAGACGGATCTCCTACAATGAGCAGTTCTTC.

The gene calls are TRBV19 and TRBJ1-2, with 9 bases that match TRBD1. The CDR3 runs 15 residues. V was clipped by 9 bases and J by 4 bases; unmatched bases: 12. CDR1 and CDR2 from the germline V gene are LNHDA and SQIVND (reference sequence). The CDR3 reads CASFTGGAGSYGYTF. The CDR3 DNA sequence: TGTGCCAGCTTTACAGGGGGCGCAGGTTCCTATGGCTACACCTTC.

The V and J genes are TRBV5-1 and TRBJ2-7; 10 positions match TRBD1. CDR3 size: 14 residues. V was pared by 4 bases and J by 6 bases, with 7 bases of the junction left unmatched. Germline V gene sequence: CDR1 SGHRS, CDR2 YFSETQ. The CDR3 is CASSLDRGRTEQYF. The CDR3 nucleotides are TGCGCCAGCAGCCTAGACAGGGGGCGCACCGAGCAGTACTTC.

V is TRBV4-1 and J is TRBJ2-2, with 8 bases that match TRBD1. With 6 bases clipped from V and 2 bases from J, the junction kept 5 bases outside the gene matches. The CDR3 loop spans 15 amino acids. CDR1 and CDR2 from the germline V gene are MGHRA and YSYEKL. The CDR3 region is CASSLQGANTGELFF. Written as DNA, the CDR3 is TGCGCCAGCAGTCTCCAGGGGGCTAACACCGGGGAGCTGTTTTTT.

The chain employs TRBV6-6 and TRBJ2-1; no firm D call. The germline V and J ends were trimmed by 6 bases and 0 bases, with 12 bases remaining between them. The CDR3 runs 15 residues. Germline V gene lookup returns CDR1 MNHNY and CDR2 SVGAGI (reference sequence). The CDR3 DNA follows: TGTGCCAGCAGCCCCGCAGTCAGCTCCTACAATGAGCAGTTCTTC. It yields the protein CASSPAVSSYNEQFF.